What follows are 6 T cell receptor beta chains derived from one specimen sequenced in a study of human T cells and chemical hapten exposure. One entry per CDR3 protein results from TCRdb running MiXCR on the RACE reads. The sample yields a few hundred thousand distinct CDR3 sequences, around 6% seen once. The time point is: patch test 2, 6 weeks after DPC sensitization. Stated treatment: therapeutic diphenylcyclopropenone sensitization with weekly scalp DPC. The material sequenced was whole blood, taken in connection with sensitization to the hapten diphenylcyclopropenone (DPC). These receptor sequences come from a woman under 30 with alopecia areata. Some clones in this sample may be carry-over from other donors' samples.

This clonotype turned up a few times. The chain combines TRBV15 with TRBJ2-5; 7 bases match TRBD2. The germline V gene encodes CDR1 LNHNV and CDR2 YYDKDF (reference sequence). Trimming removed 1 base from V and 5 bases from J; junction bases left unmatched: 7. The CDR3 contains 15 residues. The CDR3, as DNA: TGTGCCACCAGCAGAGGCCGGGGGGTAGGGGAGACCCAGTACTTC. Translating it yields CATSRGRGVGETQYF.

This clonotype occurred many times. V is TRBV7-9 and J is TRBJ1-5, with D maybe TRBD1 (6 bases). The germline CDR1 and CDR2 sequences are SEHNR and FQNEAQ (reference sequence). Trimming removed 5 bases at V and 5 bases at J, with 10 bases between. CDR3 size: 13 residues. DNA for the CDR3: TGTGCCAGCAGCCCAGGGGACCATCAGCCCCAGCATTTT. This gives the protein CASSPGDHQPQHF.

There are many counts of this clonotype. The V call is TRBV14, the J call TRBJ1-6; D unresolved. The ends were cut back, 2 bases at V and 6 bases at J, with 17 bases in the middle. The germline V gene encodes CDR1 SGHDN and CDR2 FVKESK. This CDR3 has 17 residues. This CDR3 reads CASSQHDGWLLNSPLHF. CDR3 nucleotides: TGTGCCAGCAGCCAACACGACGGGTGGCTCCTTAATTCACCCCTCCACTTT.

This clonotype was counted many times. The V gene is TRBV29-1, the J gene TRBJ2-1; no clear D gene. With 4 bases removed from V and 1 base from J, the gap between germline ends came to 14 bases. Germline CDR1 is SQVTM and CDR2 is ANQGSEA. There are 15 residues in the CDR3. The CDR3 protein is CSVAGTYGSYNEQFF. CDR3 DNA: TGCAGCGTTGCCGGTACCTACGGGTCCTACAATGAGCAGTTCTTC.

The V gene is TRBV6-5, the J gene TRBJ2-3; the D gene is possibly TRBD2 (5 bases). The CDR3 is 16 residues long. CDR1 is MNHEY and CDR2 is SVGAGI in the germline V gene. Trimming cost V 6 bases and J 4 bases, with 20 bases left between them. Written as DNA, the CDR3 is TGTGCCAGCAGCCGGTCGGGGAAGGCTGGGGCAGATACGCAGTATTTT. It is translated as CASSRSGKAGADTQYF.

Turning to this clonotype: At one end, the junction sequence differs from germline, possibly due to a read error. The V gene is TRBV6-6, the J gene TRBJ1-5; the D gene is possibly TRBD1 (6 bases). Germline CDR1 is MNHNY and CDR2 is SVGAGI (reference sequence). This CDR3 region has 11 residues. CDR3 region: CASSLQGPQHF. The CDR3 region has the DNA TGTGCCAGCAGTTTACAGGGCCCCCAACATTTT.